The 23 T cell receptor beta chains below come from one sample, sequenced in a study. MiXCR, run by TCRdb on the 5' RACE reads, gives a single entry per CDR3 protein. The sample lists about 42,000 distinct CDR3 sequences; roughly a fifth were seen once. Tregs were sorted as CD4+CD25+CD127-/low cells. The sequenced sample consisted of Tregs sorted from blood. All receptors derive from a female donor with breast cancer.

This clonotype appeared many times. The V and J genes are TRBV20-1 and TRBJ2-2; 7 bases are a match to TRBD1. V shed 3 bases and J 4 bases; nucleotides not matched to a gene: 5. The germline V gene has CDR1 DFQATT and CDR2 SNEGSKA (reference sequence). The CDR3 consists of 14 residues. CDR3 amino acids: CSARIRGPTGELFF. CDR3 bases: TGCAGTGCTAGGATAAGGGGGCCCACCGGGGAGCTGTTTTTT.

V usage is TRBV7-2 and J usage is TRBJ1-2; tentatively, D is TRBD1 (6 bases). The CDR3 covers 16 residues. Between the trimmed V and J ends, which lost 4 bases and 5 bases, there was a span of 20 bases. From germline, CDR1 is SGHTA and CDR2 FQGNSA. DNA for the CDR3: TGTGCCAGCAGCTCCATCATCGGGGGGCGCGGATATGGCTACACCTTC. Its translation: CASSSIIGGRGYGYTF.

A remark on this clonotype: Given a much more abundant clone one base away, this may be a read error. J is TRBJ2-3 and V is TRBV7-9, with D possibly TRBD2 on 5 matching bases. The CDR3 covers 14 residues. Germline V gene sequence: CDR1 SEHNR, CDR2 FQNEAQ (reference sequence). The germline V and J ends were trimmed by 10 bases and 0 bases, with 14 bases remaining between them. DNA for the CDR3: TGTGCCAACGGCTTAAGCGGAAGCACAGATACGCAGTATTTT. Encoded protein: CANGLSGSTDTQYF.

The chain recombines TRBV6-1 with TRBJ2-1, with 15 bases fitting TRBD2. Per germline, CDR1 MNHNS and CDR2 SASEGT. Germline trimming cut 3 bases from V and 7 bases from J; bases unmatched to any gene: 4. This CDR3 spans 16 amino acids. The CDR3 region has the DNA TGTGCCAGCAGTGAGGGGACTAGCGGGAGGAGGAATGAGCAGTTCTTC. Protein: CASSEGTSGRRNEQFF.

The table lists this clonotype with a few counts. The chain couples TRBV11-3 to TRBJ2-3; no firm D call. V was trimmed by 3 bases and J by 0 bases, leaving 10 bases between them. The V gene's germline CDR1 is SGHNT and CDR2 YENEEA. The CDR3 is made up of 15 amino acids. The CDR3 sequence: CASSLVDGSTDTQYF. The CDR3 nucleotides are TGTGCCAGCAGCTTGGTCGATGGGAGCACAGATACGCAGTATTTT.

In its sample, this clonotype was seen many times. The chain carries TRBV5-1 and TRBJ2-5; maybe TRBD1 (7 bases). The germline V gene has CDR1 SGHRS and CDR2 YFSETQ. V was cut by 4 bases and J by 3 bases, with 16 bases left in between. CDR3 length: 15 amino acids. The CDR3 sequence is CASSQRGDREETQYF. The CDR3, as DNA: TGCGCCAGCAGCCAGCGCGGGGACAGAGAAGAGACCCAGTACTTC.

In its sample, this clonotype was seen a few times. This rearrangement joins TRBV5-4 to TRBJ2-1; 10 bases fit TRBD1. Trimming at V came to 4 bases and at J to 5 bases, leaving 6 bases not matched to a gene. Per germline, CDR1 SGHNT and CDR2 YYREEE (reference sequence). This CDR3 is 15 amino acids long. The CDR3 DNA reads TGTGCCAGCAGCCCGGGACAGGGGTATAACAATGAGCAGTTCTTC. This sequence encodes CASSPGQGYNNEQFF.

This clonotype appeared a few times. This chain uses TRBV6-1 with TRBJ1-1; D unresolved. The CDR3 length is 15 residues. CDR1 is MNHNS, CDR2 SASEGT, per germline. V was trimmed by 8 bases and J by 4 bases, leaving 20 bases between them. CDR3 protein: CASAPQTFPSTEAFF. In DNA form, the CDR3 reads TGTGCCAGCGCACCCCAGACATTCCCGAGCACTGAAGCTTTCTTT.

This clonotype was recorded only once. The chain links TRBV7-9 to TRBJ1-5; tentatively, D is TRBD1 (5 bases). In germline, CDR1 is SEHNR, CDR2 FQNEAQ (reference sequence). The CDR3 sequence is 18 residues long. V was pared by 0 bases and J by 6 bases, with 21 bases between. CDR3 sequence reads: CASSLAPQVGGIRQPQHF. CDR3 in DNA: TGTGCCAGCAGCTTAGCGCCCCAGGTTGGGGGGATCCGTCAGCCCCAGCATTTT.

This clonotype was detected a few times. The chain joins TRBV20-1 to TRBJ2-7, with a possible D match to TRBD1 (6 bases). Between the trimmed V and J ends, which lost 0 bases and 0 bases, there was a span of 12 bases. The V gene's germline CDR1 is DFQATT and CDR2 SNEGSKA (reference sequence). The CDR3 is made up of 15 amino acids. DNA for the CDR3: TGCAGTGCTAGAGATCTTGAGGACAGCTCCTACGAGCAGTACTTC. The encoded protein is CSARDLEDSSYEQYF.

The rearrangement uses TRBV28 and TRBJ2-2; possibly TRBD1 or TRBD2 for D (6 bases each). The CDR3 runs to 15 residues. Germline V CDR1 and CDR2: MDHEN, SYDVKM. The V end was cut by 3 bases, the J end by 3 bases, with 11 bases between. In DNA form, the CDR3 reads TGTGCCAGCAGTTTCGGGGGCAGTCACACCGGGGAGCTGTTTTTT. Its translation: CASSFGGSHTGELFF.

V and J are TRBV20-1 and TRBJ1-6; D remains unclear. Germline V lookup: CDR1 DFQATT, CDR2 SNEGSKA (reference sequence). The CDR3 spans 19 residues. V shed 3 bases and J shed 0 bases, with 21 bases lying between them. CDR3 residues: CSASLEISTLSSYNSPLHF. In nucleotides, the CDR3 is TGCAGTGCTAGTTTAGAGATCTCAACTTTGAGCTCCTATAATTCACCCCTCCACTTT.

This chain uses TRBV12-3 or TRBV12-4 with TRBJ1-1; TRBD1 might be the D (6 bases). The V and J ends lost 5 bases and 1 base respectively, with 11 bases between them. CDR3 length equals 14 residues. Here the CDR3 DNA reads TGTGCCAGCAGTCTCAGGGGTTCGAACACTGAAGCTTTCTTT. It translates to CASSLRGSNTEAFF.

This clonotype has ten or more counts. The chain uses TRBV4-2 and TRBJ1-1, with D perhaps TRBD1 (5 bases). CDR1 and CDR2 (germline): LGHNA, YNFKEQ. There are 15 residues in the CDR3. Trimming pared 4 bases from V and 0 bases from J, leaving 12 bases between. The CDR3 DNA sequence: TGTGCCAGCAGCCCATCCCGGGGGATGAACACTGAAGCTTTCTTT. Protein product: CASSPSRGMNTEAFF.

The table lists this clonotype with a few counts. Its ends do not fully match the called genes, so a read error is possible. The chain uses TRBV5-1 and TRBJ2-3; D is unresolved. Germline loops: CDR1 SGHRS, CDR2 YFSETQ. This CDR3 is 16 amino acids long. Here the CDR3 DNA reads TGCGCCGGCAGCTTTGCTGGGCTAGGAGGCACAGATACGCAGTATTTT. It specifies CAGSFAGLGGTDTQYF.

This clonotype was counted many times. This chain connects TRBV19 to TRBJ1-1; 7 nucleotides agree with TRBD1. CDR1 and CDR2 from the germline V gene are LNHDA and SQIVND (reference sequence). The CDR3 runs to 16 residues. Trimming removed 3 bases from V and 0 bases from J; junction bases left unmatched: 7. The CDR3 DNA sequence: TGTGCCAGTAGTATCACAGGGGCGATCATGAACACTGAAGCTTTCTTT. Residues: CASSITGAIMNTEAFF.

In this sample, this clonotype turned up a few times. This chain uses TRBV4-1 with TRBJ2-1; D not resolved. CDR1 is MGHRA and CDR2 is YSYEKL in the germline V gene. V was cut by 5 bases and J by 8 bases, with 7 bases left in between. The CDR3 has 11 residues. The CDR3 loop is CASSSGHEQFF. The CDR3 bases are TGCGCCAGCAGCTCGGGCCATGAGCAGTTCTTC.

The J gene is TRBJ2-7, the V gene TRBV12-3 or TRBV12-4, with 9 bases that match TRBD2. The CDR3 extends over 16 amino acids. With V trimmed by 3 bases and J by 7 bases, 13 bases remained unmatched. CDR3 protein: CASSFGSGGRSWEQYF. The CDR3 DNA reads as TGTGCCAGCAGTTTTGGAAGCGGGGGGCGAAGTTGGGAGCAGTACTTC.

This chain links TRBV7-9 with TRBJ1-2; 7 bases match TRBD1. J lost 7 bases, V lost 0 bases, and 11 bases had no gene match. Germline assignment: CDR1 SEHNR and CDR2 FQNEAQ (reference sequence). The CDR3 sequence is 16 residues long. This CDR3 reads CASSLAIEQGRSGYTF. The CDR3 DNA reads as TGTGCCAGCAGCTTAGCGATTGAACAGGGGCGTTCTGGCTACACCTTC.

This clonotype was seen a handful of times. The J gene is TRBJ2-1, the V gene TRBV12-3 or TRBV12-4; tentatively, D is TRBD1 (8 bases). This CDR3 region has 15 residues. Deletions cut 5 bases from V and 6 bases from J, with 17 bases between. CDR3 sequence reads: CASSNRGGPCNEQFF. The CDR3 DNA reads TGTGCCAGCAGTAACAGGGGGGGCCCCTGCAATGAGCAGTTCTTC.

The CDR3 coding sequence is TGTGCCAGCAGCTTAGAACGGAGCTCCTACGAGCAGTACTTC. Translation gives CASSLERSSYEQYF. The chain has TRBV7-2 and TRBJ2-7; D remains unclear. This CDR3 has 14 residues. Germline V lookup: CDR1 SGHTA, CDR2 FQGNSA. Trimming pared 1 base from V and 0 bases from J, leaving 7 bases between.

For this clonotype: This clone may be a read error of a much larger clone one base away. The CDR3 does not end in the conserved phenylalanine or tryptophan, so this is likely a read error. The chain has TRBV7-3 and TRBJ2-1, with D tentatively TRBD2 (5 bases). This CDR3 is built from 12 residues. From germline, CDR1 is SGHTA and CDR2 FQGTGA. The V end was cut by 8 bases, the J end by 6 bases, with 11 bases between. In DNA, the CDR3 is TGTGCCAGCGCCGAGACTACCAATGAGCAGTTCTCC. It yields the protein CASAETTNEQFS.

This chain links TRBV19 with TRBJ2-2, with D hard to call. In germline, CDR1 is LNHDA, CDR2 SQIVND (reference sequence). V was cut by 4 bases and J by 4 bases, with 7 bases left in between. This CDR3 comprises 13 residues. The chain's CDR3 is CASSKVFTGELFF. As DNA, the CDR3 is TGTGCCAGTAGTAAAGTGTTCACCGGGGAGCTGTTTTTT.